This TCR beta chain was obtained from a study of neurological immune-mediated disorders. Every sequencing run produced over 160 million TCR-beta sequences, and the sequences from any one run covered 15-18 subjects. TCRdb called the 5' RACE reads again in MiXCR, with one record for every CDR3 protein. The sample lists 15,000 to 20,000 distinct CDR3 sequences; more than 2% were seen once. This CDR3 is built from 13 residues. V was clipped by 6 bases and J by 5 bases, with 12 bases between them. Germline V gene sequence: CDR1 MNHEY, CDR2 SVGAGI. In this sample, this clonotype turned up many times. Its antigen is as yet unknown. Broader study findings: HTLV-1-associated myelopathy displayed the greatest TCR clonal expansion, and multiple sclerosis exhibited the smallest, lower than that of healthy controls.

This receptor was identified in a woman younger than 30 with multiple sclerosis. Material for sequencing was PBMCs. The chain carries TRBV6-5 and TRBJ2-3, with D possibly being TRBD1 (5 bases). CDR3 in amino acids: CASRRSRGDTQYF. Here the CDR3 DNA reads TGTGCCAGCAGGCGTTCTAGGGGAGATACGCAGTATTTT.